The T cell receptor (beta chain) described here comes from a study of T-cell reconstitution after alpha-beta-depleted transplantation in children. This clonotype occurred many times. Germline V lookup: CDR1 SGHTA, CDR2 FQGNSA. The CDR3 has 16 amino acids. V gave up 4 bases and J gave up 5 bases; unmatched junction bases: 7. The TCRbeta library was prepared with unique molecular identifiers. TCRdb ran MiXCR on the PCR reads and lists one entry per CDR3 protein. The table includes about 360,000 distinct CDR3 sequences, less than 15% detected once. The sequences come from PBMCs, collected from the stem cell graft. The origin of this receptor is a human donor who donated a stem cell graft to a child with Fanconi anemia. The chain links TRBV7-2 to TRBJ2-2, with 10 bases identical to TRBD1. Written as DNA, the CDR3 is TGTGCCAGCAGCTCCAGACAGGGGGCGTGGACCGGGGAGCTGTTTTTT. It translates to CASSSRQGAWTGELFF.